A selection of T cell receptor beta chains follows, all from one sample in a study of sequential checkpoint blockade in melanoma. Only in-frame clones appear in the TCRdb table, and some are missing; sequencing was by immunoSEQ multiplex PCR. The sample contains approximately 26,000 clones, roughly four fifths of which appear only once. The material was CD8+ T cells sorted from blood (inferred from file names), obtained from a patient given nivolumab and ipilimumab in sequence. All receptors derive from a human donor with melanoma. Both conserved end residues are part of each CDR3. D genes are given only for firm matches. Only some rows state a clone size, as once, few, many or a class for expanded clones.

D gene	J gene	V gene	clone size	CDR3 DNA	CDR3 protein
-	TRBJ1-1	TRBV6-6	-	TGTGCCAGCAGTTTGCCGGGCCCCCGGGATACTGAAGCTTTCTTT	CASSLPGPRDTEAFF
TRBD2	TRBJ2-3	TRBV4-1	-	TGCGCCAGCAGCCAAGATTGGTGGGACTACGGGACTTCCGATACGCAGTATTTT	CASSQDWWDYGTSDTQYF
-	TRBJ2-7	TRBV6-5	-	TGTGCCAGCAGTTACACCGAAAGGGGCGTCGAGCAGTACTTC	CASSYTERGVEQYF
-	TRBJ1-1	TRBV4-2	-	TGTGCCAGCAGCCAAGAGGGCAGCTATAACACTGAAGCTTTCTTT	CASSQEGSYNTEAFF
-	TRBJ1-6	TRBV25-1	-	TGTGCCAGCAGTGAGAGTTACGCCCTCCACTTT	CASSESYALHF
-	TRBJ1-1	TRBV5-6	-	TGTGCCAGCAGCTTGTTCCCAAAACAGGCCACTGAAGCTTTCTTT	CASSLFPKQATEAFF
TRBD1	TRBJ1-2	TRBV7-9	-	TGTGCCAGCAGTCCTCGTCTGGGGACAGGCCTCTATGGCTACACCTTC	CASSPRLGTGLYGYTF
TRBD2	TRBJ2-1	TRBV27	-	TGTGCCAGCAGCCTGGCGGGAGGCCCCGTCTCCTACAATGAGCAGTTCTTC	CASSLAGGPVSYNEQFF
TRBD1	TRBJ1-1	TRBV27	-	TGTGCCAGCAGGTCGGGACAGGGATACACTGAAGCTTTCTTT	CASRSGQGYTEAFF
-	TRBJ2-7	TRBV13	few	TGTGCCAGCAGCCCGGGCTCGGGGAAGCAGTACTTC	CASSPGSGKQYF
TRBD1	TRBJ1-5	TRBV30	-	TGTGCCTGGAGTCCTGGACAGGGGAATCAGCCCCAGCATTTT	CAWSPGQGNQPQHF
-	TRBJ2-3	TRBV7-2	-	TGTGCCAGCAGCTTATGGAGCGATACGCAGTATTTT	CASSLWSDTQYF
-	TRBJ2-7	TRBV28	-	TGTGCCAGCAGGGGGCCTGTGCACGAGCAGTACTTC	CASRGPVHEQYF
-	TRBJ1-2	TRBV9	-	TGTGCCAGCAGCGATCCCCCCGGGGGCTACACCTTC	CASSDPPGGYTF
-	TRBJ2-7	TRBV27	-	TGTGCCAGCAGTCCCGACAGTACCTCCTACGAGCAGTACTTC	CASSPDSTSYEQYF
-	TRBJ2-3	TRBV27	-	TGTGCCAGCAGTTTATTGGCAGTGCGCACAGATACGCAGTATTTT	CASSLLAVRTDTQYF
TRBD1	TRBJ2-3	TRBV5-8	-	TGTGCCAGCAGCCCAGGACAGGGGGCTTGGGATACGCAGTATTTT	CASSPGQGAWDTQYF
-	TRBJ1-1	TRBV19	-	TGTGCCAGTAGTATACAGGGGTACACTGAAGCTTTCTTT	CASSIQGYTEAFF
-	TRBJ2-7	TRBV7-8	-	TGTGCCAGCAGCTCCTCAGTCTACGAGCAGTACTTC	CASSSSVYEQYF
TRBD2	TRBJ2-3	TRBV6-4	-	TGTGCCAGCAGCCACCAGACTAGCGGGCCTGATACGCAGTATTTT	CASSHQTSGPDTQYF
-	TRBJ2-2	TRBV6-5	-	TGTGCCAGCAGTTACTCGGTGGGACATACCGGGGAGCTGTTTTTT	CASSYSVGHTGELFF
-	TRBJ2-2	TRBV15	-	TGTGCCACCAGCGTCCCGGGAGCGAACACCGGGGAGCTGTTTTTT	CATSVPGANTGELFF
TRBD2	TRBJ2-7	TRBV5-1	few	TGCGCCAGCAGCTCGGGACTAGCGGGGGGGCCCCCCCACGAGCAGTACTTC	CASSSGLAGGPPHEQYF
TRBD1	TRBJ1-2	TRBV27	-	TGTGCCAGCAGTTTATCGTGGGGACAGGGCTTCACCTTC	CASSLSWGQGFTF
-	TRBJ1-2	TRBV7-9	-	TGTGCCAGCAGCTTAGCGTCCGCGGGGGGAGGCTATGGCTACACCTTC	CASSLASAGGGYGYTF
TRBD1	TRBJ2-1	TRBV27	-	TGTGCCAGCCAGACAGGGGACCCCTACAATGAGCAGTTCTTC	CASQTGDPYNEQFF
TRBD1	TRBJ1-2	TRBV5-1	few	TGCGCCAGCAGCGCCGACGGGACAGGGGGCGATGGCTACACCTTC	CASSADGTGGDGYTF
TRBD1	TRBJ1-1	TRBV19	medium-sized	TGTGCCAGTAGTGCGGGACAGGGCTACACTGAAGCTTTCTTT	CASSAGQGYTEAFF
-	TRBJ2-5	TRBV5-4	-	TGTGCCAGCAGCCCGGACAAGCAAGAGACCCAGTACTTC	CASSPDKQETQYF
TRBD2	TRBJ2-7	TRBV19	-	TGTGCCAGTAGTTCCGGACTAGCGGGAGGTTACGACGAGCAGTACTTC	CASSSGLAGGYDEQYF
TRBD1	TRBJ2-7	TRBV19	-	TGTGCCAGTAGTATCGGACAGGGGACGTCCTACGAGCAGTACTTC	CASSIGQGTSYEQYF
TRBD1	TRBJ2-1	TRBV29-1	few	TGCAGCGTTGACAGGGACAGGCCCCTGGATTACAATGAGCAGTTCTTC	CSVDRDRPLDYNEQFF
TRBD1	TRBJ2-1	TRBV2	-	TGTGCCAGCAGTTTTAACAGGGGGAATGAGCAGTTCTTC	CASSFNRGNEQFF
TRBD1	TRBJ1-6	TRBV27	few	TGTGCCAGCAGTTTATCTCGGACAGGGGGCTTCAATTCACCCCTCCACTTT	CASSLSRTGGFNSPLHF
-	TRBJ2-7	TRBV7-9	-	TGTGCCAGCAGCCCCGAGCAGGGACTCCTCTCCTACGAGCAGTACTTC	CASSPEQGLLSYEQYF
TRBD1	TRBJ1-4	TRBV4-3	few	TGCGCCAGCAGCCAAGACAGGGGGACGAATGAAAAACTGTTTTTT	CASSQDRGTNEKLFF
-	TRBJ2-1	TRBV2	few	TGTGCCAGCAGGGCCTGGAGCTCCTACAATGAGCAGTTCTTC	CASRAWSSYNEQFF
TRBD2	TRBJ2-7	TRBV13	-	TGTGCCAGCAGCTTAACGGGAGGGGTGGGGAGCGAGCAGTACTTC	CASSLTGGVGSEQYF
TRBD2	TRBJ2-4	TRBV5-1	-	TGCGCCAGCAGCCCCGTAACTAGCGGGAGGATGATTCAGTACTTC	CASSPVTSGRMIQYF
TRBD2	TRBJ2-1	TRBV19	few	TGTGCCAGTTCGGCGGGGGGGCGGGGTGAGCAGTTCTTC	CASSAGGRGEQFF
-	TRBJ2-7	TRBV18	few	TGTGCCAGCTCACCCCGATCGGCGGGCGACGAGCAGTACTTC	CASSPRSAGDEQYF
-	TRBJ1-2	TRBV29-1	once	TGCAGCGTTGAGGGCAGGAACTATGGCTACACCTTC	CSVEGRNYGYTF
TRBD2	TRBJ2-1	TRBV4-3	-	TGCGCCAGCAGCCAAGATGGACTAGCGGGAGGGTCTAGCGTGGATGAGCAGTTCTTC	CASSQDGLAGGSSVDEQFF
TRBD2	TRBJ2-7	TRBV7-9	-	TGTGCCAGCAGCTTCTATGCTAGCGGGAGGTGGAACGAGCAGTACTTC	CASSFYASGRWNEQYF
TRBD2	TRBJ2-7	TRBV7-9	-	TGTGCCAGCAGCTCGACCATGGGAGGGTTTGGCTCCGAGCAGTACTTC	CASSSTMGGFGSEQYF
-	TRBJ2-7	TRBV19	few	TGTGCCAGTTGGAGCGGTTACGAGCAGTACTTC	CASWSGYEQYF
TRBD1	TRBJ1-2	TRBV4-2	-	TGTGCCAGCAGCCCTAAGACAGGGGGCATAAATGGCTACACCTTC	CASSPKTGGINGYTF
-	TRBJ1-1	TRBV27	-	TGTGCCAGCAGTTTAGGGGGAGGTGAAGCTTTCTTT	CASSLGGGEAFF